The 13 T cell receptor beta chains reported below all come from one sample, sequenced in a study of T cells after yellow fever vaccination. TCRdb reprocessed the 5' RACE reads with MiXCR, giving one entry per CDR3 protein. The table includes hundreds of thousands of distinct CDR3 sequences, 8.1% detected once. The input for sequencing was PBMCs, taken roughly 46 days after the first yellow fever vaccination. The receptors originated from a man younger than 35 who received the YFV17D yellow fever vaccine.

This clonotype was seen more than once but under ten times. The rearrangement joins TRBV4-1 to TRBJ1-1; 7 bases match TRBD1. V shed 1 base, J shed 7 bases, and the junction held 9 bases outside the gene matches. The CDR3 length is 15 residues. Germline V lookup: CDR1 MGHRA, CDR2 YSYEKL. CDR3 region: CASSQALQGSLEAFF. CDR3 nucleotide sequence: TGCGCCAGCAGCCAAGCGTTACAGGGGTCCCTTGAAGCTTTCTTT.

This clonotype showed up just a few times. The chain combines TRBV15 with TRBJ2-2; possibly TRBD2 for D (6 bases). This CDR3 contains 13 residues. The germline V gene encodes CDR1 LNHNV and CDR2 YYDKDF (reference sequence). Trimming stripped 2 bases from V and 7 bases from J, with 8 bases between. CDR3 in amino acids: CATSRSGGGELFF. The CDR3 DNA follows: TGTGCCACCAGCAGATCCGGGGGCGGGGAGCTGTTTTTT.

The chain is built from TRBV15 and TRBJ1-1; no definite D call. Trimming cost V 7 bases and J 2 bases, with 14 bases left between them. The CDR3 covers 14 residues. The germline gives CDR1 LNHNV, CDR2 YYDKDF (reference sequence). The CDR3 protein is CATTVRLSNTEAFF. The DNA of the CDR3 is TGTGCCACCACTGTCCGTTTAAGCAACACTGAAGCTTTCTTT.

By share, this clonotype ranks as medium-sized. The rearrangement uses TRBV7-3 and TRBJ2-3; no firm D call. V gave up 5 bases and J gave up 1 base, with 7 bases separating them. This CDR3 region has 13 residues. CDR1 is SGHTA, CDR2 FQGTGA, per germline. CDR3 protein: CASSLYGTDTQYF. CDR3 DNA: TGTGCCAGCAGCCTCTATGGCACAGATACGCAGTATTTT.

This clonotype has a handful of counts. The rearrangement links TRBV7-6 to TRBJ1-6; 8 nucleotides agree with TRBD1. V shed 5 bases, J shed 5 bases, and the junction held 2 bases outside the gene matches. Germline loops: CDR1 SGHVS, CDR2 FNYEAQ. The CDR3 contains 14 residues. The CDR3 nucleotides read TGTGCCAGCAGCGCACAGGGGGATAATTCACCCCTCCACTTT. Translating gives CASSAQGDNSPLHF.

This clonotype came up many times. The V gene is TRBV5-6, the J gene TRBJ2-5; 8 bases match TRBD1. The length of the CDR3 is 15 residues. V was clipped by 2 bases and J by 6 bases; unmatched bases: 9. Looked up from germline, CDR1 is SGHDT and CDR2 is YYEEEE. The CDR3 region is CASSFPDRVGQTQYF. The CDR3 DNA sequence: TGTGCCAGCAGCTTCCCGGACAGGGTCGGGCAGACCCAGTACTTC.

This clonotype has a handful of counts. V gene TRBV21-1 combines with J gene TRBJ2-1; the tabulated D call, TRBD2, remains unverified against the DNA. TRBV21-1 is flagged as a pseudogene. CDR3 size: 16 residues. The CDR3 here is CASSKVPSGGANEQFF. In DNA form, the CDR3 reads TGTGCCAGCAGCAAAGTTCCTAGCGGGGGGGCCAATGAGCAGTTCTTC.

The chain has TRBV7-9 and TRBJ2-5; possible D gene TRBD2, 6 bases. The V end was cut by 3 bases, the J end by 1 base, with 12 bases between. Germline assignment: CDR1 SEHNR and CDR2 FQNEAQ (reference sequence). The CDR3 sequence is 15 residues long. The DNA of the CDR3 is TGTGCCAGCAGCTTTAGCGGAAGATTCCAAGAGACCCAGTACTTC. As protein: CASSFSGRFQETQYF.

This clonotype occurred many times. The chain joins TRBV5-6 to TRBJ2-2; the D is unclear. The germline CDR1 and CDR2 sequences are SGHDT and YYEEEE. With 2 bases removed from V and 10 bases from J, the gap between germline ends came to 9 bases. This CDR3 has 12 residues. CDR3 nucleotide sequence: TGTGCCAGCAGCTTTTCAGGCGTGGAGCTGTTTTTT. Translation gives CASSFSGVELFF.

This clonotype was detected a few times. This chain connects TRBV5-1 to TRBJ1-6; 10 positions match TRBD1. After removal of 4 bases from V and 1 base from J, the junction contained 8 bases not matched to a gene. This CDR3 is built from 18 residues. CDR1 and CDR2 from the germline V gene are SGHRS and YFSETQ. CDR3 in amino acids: CASSPGTGDHSYNSPLHF. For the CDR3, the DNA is TGCGCCAGCAGCCCCGGGACAGGGGATCATTCCTATAATTCACCCCTCCACTTT.

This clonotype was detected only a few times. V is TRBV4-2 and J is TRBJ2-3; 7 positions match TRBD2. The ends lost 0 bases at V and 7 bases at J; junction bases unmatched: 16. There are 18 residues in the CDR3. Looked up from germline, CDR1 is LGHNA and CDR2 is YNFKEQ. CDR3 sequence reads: CASSQEFRGDARSNTQYF. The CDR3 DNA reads TGTGCCAGCAGCCAAGAATTTCGGGGGGATGCCAGGTCGAATACGCAGTATTTT.

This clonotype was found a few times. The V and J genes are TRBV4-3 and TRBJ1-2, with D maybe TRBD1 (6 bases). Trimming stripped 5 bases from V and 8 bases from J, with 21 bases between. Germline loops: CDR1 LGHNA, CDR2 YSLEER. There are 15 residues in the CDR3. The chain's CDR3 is CASSAQRDTVVGYTF. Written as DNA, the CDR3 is TGCGCCAGCAGCGCCCAGCGGGACACCGTTGTCGGCTACACCTTC.

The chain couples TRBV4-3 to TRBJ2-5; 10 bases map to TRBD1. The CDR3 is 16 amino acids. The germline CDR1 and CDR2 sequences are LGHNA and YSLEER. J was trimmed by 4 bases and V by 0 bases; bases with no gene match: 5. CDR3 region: CASSQDGTGDTETQYF. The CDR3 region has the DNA TGCGCCAGCAGCCAAGATGGGACAGGGGATACAGAGACCCAGTACTTC.